This TCR beta chain emerged from a study of cytomegalovirus exposure and HLA in healthy donors. The V gene's germline CDR1 is SGHRS and CDR2 YFSETQ. V lost 4 bases to trimming and J lost 2 bases; unmatched junction nucleotides: 4. The CDR3 spans 14 residues. Both 60 Vbeta primers and 13 Jbeta primers went into the PCR. Method: immunoSEQ multiplex PCR; TCRdb's copy keeps in-frame clones and lacks some. The sample lists approximately 53,000 clones; roughly 80% were seen once. Notes on the study in general: An analysis done earlier found most TCR beta V segments productive about 87% or about 30% of the time. The study listed approximately 160 cytomegalovirus-associated TCR beta chains.

This clone has only one observation. Its antigen is still unknown. This TCR derives from a woman in her thirties or forties in good health and CMV-seropositive. Material: PBMCs. This sequence joins TRBV5-1 and TRBJ1-2; 8 bases agree with TRBD1. DNA of the CDR3: TGCGCCAGCAGCGCCTCAGGGGGCAACTATGGCTACACCTTC. It yields the protein CASSASGGNYGYTF.